This T cell receptor (beta chain) derives from a study of blood T cell repertoires in COVID-19. This CDR3 region has 16 residues. V shed 3 bases and J shed 4 bases, with 18 bases lying between them. Germline V gives CDR1 LGHNA, CDR2 YSLEER. Sequencing used immunoSEQ multiplex PCR; TCRdb keeps in-frame clones, though not all of them. Altogether a few hundred thousand clones are present, almost 85% being singletons, with the ten largest covering over 14%. The chain joins TRBV4-3 to TRBJ1-2; weak D call: TRBD1 (5 bases). The specimen sequenced was PBMCs or T cells enriched from blood (not recorded which). This clonotype was obtained from a man aged 35-49 years who had recovered from COVID-19. CDR3 sequence reads: CASSHSLGEGGYGYTF. In DNA, the CDR3 is TGCGCCAGCAGCCATAGCCTGGGGGAGGGAGGCTATGGCTACACCTTC.